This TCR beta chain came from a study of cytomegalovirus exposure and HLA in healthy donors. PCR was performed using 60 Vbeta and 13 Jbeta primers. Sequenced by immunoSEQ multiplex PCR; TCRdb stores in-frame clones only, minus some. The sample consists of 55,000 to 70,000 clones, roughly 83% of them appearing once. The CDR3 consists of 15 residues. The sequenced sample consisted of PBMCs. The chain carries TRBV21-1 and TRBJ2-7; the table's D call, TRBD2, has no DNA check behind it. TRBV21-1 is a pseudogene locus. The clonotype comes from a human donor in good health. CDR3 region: CAPGGGATDDYEQYF. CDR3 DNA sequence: TGTGCCCCGGGTGGAGGGGCGACCGACGACTACGAGCAGTACTTC.